The clone carrying this T cell receptor (beta chain) has just a few counts. This record belongs to a study of blood T cell repertoires in COVID-19. As for the study in general: Samples taken during acute and convalescent COVID-19 were collected in the United States, Italy and Spain.

Germline trimming cut 0 bases from V and 3 bases from J; bases unmatched to any gene: 4. The germline V gene encodes CDR1 SGDLS and CDR2 YYNGEE. The CDR3 is made up of 15 amino acids. Original data processing: Estimated nucleated cell counts came from reference gene primer amplification. The protocol was immunoSEQ multiplex PCR, while the TCRdb copy is restricted to in-frame clones and leaves out a portion. That table gives V, J and clone size, and the DNA gave D and trimming. Found here are about 170,000 clones, about 87% of them singletons; the top ten hold around 2.5%. Material for sequencing was peripheral blood. The rearrangement uses TRBV9 and TRBJ2-5; 8 positions match TRBD1. The origin of this receptor is a woman older than 75 with COVID-19, enrolled during active disease. CDR3 amino acids: CASSVDQGAKETQYF. As DNA, the CDR3 is TGTGCCAGCAGCGTAGATCAGGGGGCTAAAGAGACCCAGTACTTC.